This entry describes one T cell receptor beta chain. As yet, its antigen is unknown. CDR1 is SQVTM, CDR2 ANQGSEA, per germline. Trimming stripped 6 bases from V and 3 bases from J, with 11 bases between. CDR3 length: 12 residues. Focal radiation with ipilimumab CTLA-4 blockade was given to patients with chemo-refractory metastatic non-small-cell lung cancer. These data come from a study of radiotherapy plus CTLA-4 blockade in lung cancer. Across the whole study: Objective responses arose in roughly 17% of patients, and around 30% experienced disease control.

Findings and limits, study-wide: Per reports, early blood T cell clone dynamics, plus interferon-beta, forecast response most strongly.

Sequencing used immunoSEQ multiplex PCR; TCRdb keeps in-frame clones, though not all of them. The repertoire holds around 70,000 clones, with around 83% as singletons. The chain is built from TRBV29-1 and TRBJ1-1; D is ambiguous. Sample: peripheral blood, taken from a patient treated with radiotherapy plus ipilimumab. The source of this sequence is a human donor with non-small cell lung cancer who had a partial response to radiotherapy plus ipilimumab. CDR3 in DNA: TGCAGCGTCCGACCCGGGGACACTGAAGCTTTCTTT. This sequence encodes CSVRPGDTEAFF.